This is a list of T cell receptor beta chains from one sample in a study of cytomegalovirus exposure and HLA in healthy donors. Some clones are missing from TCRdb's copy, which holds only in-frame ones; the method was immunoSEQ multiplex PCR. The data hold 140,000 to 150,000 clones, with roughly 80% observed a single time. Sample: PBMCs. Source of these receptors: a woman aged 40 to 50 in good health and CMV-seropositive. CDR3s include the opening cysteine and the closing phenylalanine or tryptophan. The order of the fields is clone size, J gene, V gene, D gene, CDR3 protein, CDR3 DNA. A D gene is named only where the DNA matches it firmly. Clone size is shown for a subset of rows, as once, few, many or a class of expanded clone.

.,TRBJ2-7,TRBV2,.,CASSAGYPYEQYF,TGTGCCAGCAGTGCAGGGTACCCGTACGAGCAGTACTTC
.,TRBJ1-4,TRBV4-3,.,CASSPGEGARGNEKLFF,TGCGCCAGCAGCCCGGGCGAGGGAGCCAGGGGTAATGAAAAACTGTTTTTT
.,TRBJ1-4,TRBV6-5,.,CASREGRGSEKLFF,TGTGCCAGCCGAGAGGGGAGGGGTAGTGAAAAACTGTTTTTT
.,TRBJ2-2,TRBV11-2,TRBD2,CASSLLAVNTGELFF,TGTGCCAGCAGCTTACTAGCGGTTAACACCGGGGAGCTGTTTTTT
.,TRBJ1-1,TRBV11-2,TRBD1,CASSRPGQGGIPFF,TGTGCCAGCAGCAGACCAGGACAGGGGGGAATACCTTTCTTT
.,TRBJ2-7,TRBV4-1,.,CASSQQGRGSYEQYF,TGCGCCAGCAGCCAACAGGGCAGGGGATCCTACGAGCAGTACTTC
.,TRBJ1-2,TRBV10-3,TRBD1,CAVNSGQGNGYTF,TGTGCCGTCAATTCGGGACAGGGCAACGGCTACACCTTC
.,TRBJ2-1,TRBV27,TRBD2,CASSDSGTSANNEQFF,TGTGCCAGCAGCGACTCCGGGACTAGCGCCAACAATGAGCAGTTCTTC
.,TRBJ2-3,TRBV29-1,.,CSAEGRGEDTQYF,TGCAGCGCCGAGGGCCGAGGCGAAGATACGCAGTATTTT
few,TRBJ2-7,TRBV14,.,CASSQVARAEQYF,TGTGCCAGCAGCCAAGTTGCCAGGGCCGAGCAGTACTTC
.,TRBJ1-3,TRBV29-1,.,CSVWSPSSGNTIYF,TGCAGCGTTTGGAGTCCGAGCTCTGGAAACACCATATATTTT
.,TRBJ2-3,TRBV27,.,CASRPLVADTQYF,TGTGCCAGCAGGCCGTTAGTGGCAGATACGCAGTATTTT
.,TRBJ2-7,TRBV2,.,CASTGLSSYEQYF,TGTGCCAGCACTGGCCTCTCCTCCTACGAGCAGTACTTC
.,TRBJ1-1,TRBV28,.,CASGFPIEGNTEAFF,TGTGCCAGCGGTTTCCCCATCGAGGGAAACACTGAAGCTTTCTTT
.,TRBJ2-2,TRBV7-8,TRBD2,CASSPVAGGAGELFF,TGTGCCAGCAGCCCCGTTGCGGGAGGGGCCGGGGAGCTGTTTTTT
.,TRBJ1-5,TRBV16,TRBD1,CASRRGTGRQPQHF,TGTGCCAGCAGACGTGGGACAGGGCGTCAGCCCCAGCATTTT
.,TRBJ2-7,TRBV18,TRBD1,CASSIAGTDPEYF,TGTGCCAGCTCAATCGCCGGGACAGATCCTGAGTACTTC
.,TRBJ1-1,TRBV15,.,CATSRDSADTEAFF,TGTGCCACCAGCAGAGATTCCGCGGACACTGAAGCTTTCTTT
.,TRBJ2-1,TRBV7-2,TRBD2,CASSPGLAGTEQFF,TGTGCCAGCAGCCCCGGACTAGCGGGGACTGAGCAGTTCTTC
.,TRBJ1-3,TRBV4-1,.,CASSQIPGSSGNTIYF,TGCGCCAGCAGCCAAATTCCGGGAAGCTCTGGAAACACCATATATTTT
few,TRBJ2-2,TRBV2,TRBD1,CATSGGNTGELFF,TGTGCCACATCAGGGGGGAACACCGGGGAGCTGTTTTTT